This T cell receptor beta chain was captured by sequencing in a study of metastatic and nonmetastatic thyroid tumors (TCRdb year 2020). Regarding the complete study: Repertoires were compared across peripheral blood and tumor or nodule tissue samples from malignant and benign thyroid patients.

No patient had received any treatment before thyroid surgery. Using T-cell receptor beta sequencing, the researchers looked back retrospectively at clinical samples from patients, gathered between about 2011 and 2019. On the study overall, not on this receptor specifically: TCR beta diversity was reported as significantly higher in malignant tumors than in benign nodules, in both blood and tumor samples.

The library came from PCR. The sequencer was an Illumina HiSeq 4000. High-throughput sequencing was used to profile the TCR beta-chain CDR3 region of each patient. Turning to the authors' computational methods: CDR3 differences across clinicopathological groups were used to build a classifier for discriminating distant-metastatic papillary thyroid cancer patients. The Shannon index was used to assess repertoire diversity, and the Morisita-Horn index was used to assess tumor-blood repertoire similarity. TCRdb reran the public reads through fastp at Q25 and MiXCR, keeping productive beta chains. These V and J calls originate from TCRdb's pipeline instead of the authors' own analysis. This sample gives 21,000 or so clones in total; around 12% of them show up just once. In total, the top ten clones hold 24% of the sample. This clone came up many times. Its specific antigen is unknown. Base-call qualities are not available, and no considerably larger clone is one nucleotide away.

Taken from cysteine to phenylalanine, the CDR3 has 17 residues. Here the CDR3 DNA is all that survives: 51 bases in frame from base 1. The germline V gene encodes CDR1 SGHTA and CDR2 FQGTGA. V drops 5 bases and J drops 5 bases, leaving 24 bases in between. The rearranged segments are TRBV7-3 and TRBJ1-1, with TRBD1 tentatively as D gene (5 bases match). The sequence was obtained from a female donor with papillary thyroid cancer or a benign thyroid nodule (not recorded which). Some clones in this sample may be carry-over from other donors' samples. The specimen was blood. The encoded CDR3 is CASSPRPWGERRTEAFF. The base sequence is TGTGCCAGCAGCCCCAGACCCTGGGGCGAGAGAAGGACTGAAGCTTTCTTT. The entire variable domain, with the stretches around the CDR3 drawn from the reference TRBV7-3 and TRBJ1-1 proteins, is GAGVSQTPSNKVTEKGKYVELRCDPISGHTALYWYRQSLGQGPEFLIYFQGTGAADDSGLPNDRFFAVRPEGSVSTLKIQRTERGDSAVYLCASSPRPWGERRTEAFFGQGTRLTVV.